A selection of T cell receptor beta chains follows, all from one sample in a study of cytomegalovirus exposure and HLA in healthy donors. Assay: immunoSEQ multiplex PCR; the TCRdb copy retains only in-frame clones and omits some. The sample has about 110,000 clones, around three quarters seen once. Specimen: PBMCs. The receptors stem from a woman in her thirties in good health and CMV-seronegative. Each CDR3 is given with its conserved first and last residue. D genes are given only for firm matches. Size tells how often a clone was seen (once, few, many) or the class of an expanded clone, and some rows leave it out.

v_call	d_call	clone_size	j_call	cdr3_aa	cdr3_nt
TRBV29-1	.	.	TRBJ1-2	CSVEGQGYGYTF	TGCAGCGTTGAGGGGCAAGGCTATGGCTACACCTTC
TRBV30	.	.	TRBJ2-3	CAWSVRTGVDTQYF	TGTGCCTGGAGTGTACGGACCGGGGTAGATACGCAGTATTTT
TRBV7-7	TRBD2	.	TRBJ2-5	CASSLDQVGGSRETQYF	TGTGCCAGCAGCTTAGACCAAGTCGGCGGGAGTAGAGAGACCCAGTACTTC
TRBV19	TRBD2	few	TRBJ2-4	CASSIGGGRGTKNIQYF	TGTGCCAGTAGTATAGGGGGGGGGAGGGGTACCAAAAACATTCAGTACTTC
TRBV11-2	TRBD1	once	TRBJ1-2	CASSGQGGGYTF	TGTGCCAGCAGCGGACAGGGGGGTGGCTACACCTTC
TRBV10-3	.	.	TRBJ1-4	CAADRVTNEKLFF	TGTGCCGCCGACAGAGTCACTAATGAAAAACTGTTTTTT
TRBV30	.	.	TRBJ2-7	CAWRPIAVPSYEQYF	TGTGCCTGGAGGCCGATAGCGGTTCCGTCCTACGAGCAGTACTTC
TRBV30	.	.	TRBJ2-1	CAWSGIGGSSYNEQFF	TGTGCCTGGAGTGGGATTGGCGGAAGCTCCTACAATGAGCAGTTCTTC
TRBV5-4	TRBD1	.	TRBJ2-2	CASSSGQVGGELFF	TGTGCCAGCAGCTCGGGACAGGTTGGCGGGGAGCTGTTTTTT
TRBV28	TRBD1	.	TRBJ1-1	CASGTGTMNTEAFF	TGTGCCAGCGGGACAGGGACCATGAACACTGAAGCTTTCTTT
TRBV12-5	.	.	TRBJ2-3	CASGLGTGGPTDTQYF	TGTGCTAGTGGTTTGGGGACGGGCGGGCCGACAGATACGCAGTATTTT
TRBV15	.	.	TRBJ1-3	CATSRDGGGLDTIYF	TGTGCCACCAGCAGAGACGGGGGGGGTTTGGACACCATATATTTT
TRBV6-5	TRBD1	.	TRBJ1-2	CASSYLGQGYGYTF	TGTGCCAGCAGTTACCTCGGACAGGGGTATGGCTACACCTTC
TRBV19	.	.	TRBJ1-1	CASSLSQNTEAFF	TGTGCCAGTAGTCTCTCGCAGAACACCGAAGCTTTCTTT
TRBV9	TRBD1	.	TRBJ1-5	CASSLTGGGNQPQHF	TGTGCCAGCAGCCTCACAGGGGGAGGCAATCAGCCCCAGCATTTT
TRBV2	.	.	TRBJ2-1	CASSLGTTRLNEQFF	TGTGCCAGCAGTCTAGGGACAACAAGACTCAATGAGCAGTTCTTC
TRBV10-3	TRBD1	.	TRBJ1-5	CAIGQGDQPQHF	TGTGCCATCGGACAGGGCGACCAGCCCCAGCATTTT
TRBV11-3	TRBD2	few	TRBJ2-1	CASSGGLAEALSYNEQFF	TGTGCCAGCAGCGGGGGACTAGCGGAGGCCCTCTCCTACAATGAGCAGTTCTTC
TRBV5-1	.	.	TRBJ1-4	CASSLRTVGRTATNEKLFF	TGCGCCAGCAGCTTGCGGACAGTAGGTAGGACAGCAACTAATGAAAAACTATTTTTT
TRBV30	.	few	TRBJ2-3	CAWGLDTQYF	TGTGCCTGGGGCTTGGATACGCAGTATTTT
TRBV30	.	.	TRBJ2-2	CAWRRGQNTGELFF	TGTGCCTGGAGAAGAGGACAGAACACCGGGGAGCTGTTTTTT
TRBV6-6	.	few	TRBJ1-1	CASSYSTSQGTEAFF	TGTGCCAGCAGTTACTCGACCTCTCAGGGCACTGAAGCTTTCTTT
TRBV2	TRBD1	.	TRBJ2-1	CASCRGQMVNEQFF	TGTGCCAGCTGCCGGGGACAGATGGTCAATGAGCAGTTCTTC
TRBV14	TRBD1	.	TRBJ1-3	CASSPGQGLFSGNTIYF	TGTGCCAGCAGCCCGGGACAGGGCCTCTTCTCTGGAAACACCATATATTTT
TRBV2	TRBD1	once	TRBJ1-2	CASTIRDRSNYGYTF	TGTGCCAGCACTATCCGGGACAGAAGCAACTATGGCTACACCTTC
TRBV7-9	.	few	TRBJ1-4	CASSSQGVEKLFF	TGTGCCAGCAGCTCACAGGGTGTGGAAAAACTGTTTTTT
TRBV9	.	.	TRBJ2-1	CASSVDSSYNEQFF	TGTGCCAGCAGCGTTGACAGCTCCTACAATGAGCAGTTCTTC